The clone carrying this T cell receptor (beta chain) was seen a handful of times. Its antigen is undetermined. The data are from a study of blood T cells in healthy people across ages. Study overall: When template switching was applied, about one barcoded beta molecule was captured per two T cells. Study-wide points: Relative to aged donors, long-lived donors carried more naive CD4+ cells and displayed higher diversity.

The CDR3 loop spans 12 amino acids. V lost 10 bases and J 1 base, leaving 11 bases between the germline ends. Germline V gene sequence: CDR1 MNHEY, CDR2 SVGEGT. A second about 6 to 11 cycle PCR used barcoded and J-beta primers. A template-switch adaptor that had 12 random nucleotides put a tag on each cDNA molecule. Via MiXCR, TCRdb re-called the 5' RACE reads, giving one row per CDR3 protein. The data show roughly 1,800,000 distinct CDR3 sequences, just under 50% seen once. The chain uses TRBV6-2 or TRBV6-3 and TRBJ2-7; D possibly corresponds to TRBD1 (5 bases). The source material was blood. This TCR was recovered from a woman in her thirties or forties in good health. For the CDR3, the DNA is TGTGCCACCGCTCAGGGTTCCTACGAGCAGTACTTC. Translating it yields CATAQGSYEQYF.